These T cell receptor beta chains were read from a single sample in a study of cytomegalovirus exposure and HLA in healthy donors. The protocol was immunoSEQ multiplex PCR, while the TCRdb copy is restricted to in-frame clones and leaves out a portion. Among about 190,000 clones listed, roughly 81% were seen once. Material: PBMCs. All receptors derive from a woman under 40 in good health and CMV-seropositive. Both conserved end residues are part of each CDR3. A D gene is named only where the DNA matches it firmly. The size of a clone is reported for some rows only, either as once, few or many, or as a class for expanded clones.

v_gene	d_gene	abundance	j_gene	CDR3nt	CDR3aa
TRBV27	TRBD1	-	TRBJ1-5	TGTGCCAGCAGCCCCGACAGGGTGAGCAATCAGCCCCAGCATTTT	CASSPDRVSNQPQHF
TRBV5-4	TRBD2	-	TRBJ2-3	TGTGCCAGCAGCTTGTCATTTGAGCGGGGAACAGATACGCAGTATTTT	CASSLSFERGTDTQYF
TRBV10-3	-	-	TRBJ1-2	TGTGCCATCAGGAAGGGATTGGGGGGGGTCAATGGCTACACCTTC	CAIRKGLGGVNGYTF
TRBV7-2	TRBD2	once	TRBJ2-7	TGTGCCAGCAGCTTAGGGGGGTCGGGGGGTAGCGAGCAGTACTTC	CASSLGGSGGSEQYF
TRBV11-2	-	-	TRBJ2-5	TGTGCCAGCAGCTTAAGTGGCGCCCTAGGGACCCAGTACTTC	CASSLSGALGTQYF
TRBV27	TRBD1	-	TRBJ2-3	TGTGCCAGCAGTAACCGTAGGGGGCAGGGAGATACGCAGTATTTT	CASSNRRGQGDTQYF
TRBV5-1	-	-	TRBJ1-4	TGCGCCAGCAGCCCGAGGGGGGGGGATGAAAAACTGTTTTTT	CASSPRGGDEKLFF
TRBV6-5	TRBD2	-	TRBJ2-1	TGTGCCAGCAATCCCGGGAGGTACCACAATGAGCAGTTCTTC	CASNPGRYHNEQFF
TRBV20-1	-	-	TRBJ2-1	TGCAGTGCTCAGACTTTTATTGAGCAGTTCTTC	CSAQTFIEQFF
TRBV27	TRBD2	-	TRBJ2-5	TGTGCCAGCAGCGGACTAGCGGGAGGGATGGGAGGGGAGACCCAGTACTTC	CASSGLAGGMGGETQYF
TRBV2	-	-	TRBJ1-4	TGTGCCAGCAGTGAGGAGGGTAATGAAAAACTGTTTTTT	CASSEEGNEKLFF
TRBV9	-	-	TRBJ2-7	TGTGCCAGCAGCTCCCGACAGGATACCTACGAGCAGTACTTC	CASSSRQDTYEQYF
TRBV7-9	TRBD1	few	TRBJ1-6	TGTGCCAGCAGCTTACTAGGGACAGAATATTCACCCCTCCACTTT	CASSLLGTEYSPLHF
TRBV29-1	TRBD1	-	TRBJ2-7	TGCAGCGTTGCCGCCGGGACAGCGCTATCCTACGAGCAGTACTTC	CSVAAGTALSYEQYF
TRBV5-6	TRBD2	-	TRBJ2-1	TGTGCCAGCACCCCCCTAGCGGGGTTGTACAATGAGCAGTTCTTC	CASTPLAGLYNEQFF
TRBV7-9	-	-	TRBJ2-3	TGTGCCAGCAGCTTTCGCCGGGTTGGCACAGATACGCAGTATTTT	CASSFRRVGTDTQYF
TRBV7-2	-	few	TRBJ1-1	TGTGCCAGCAGTACCCAGGGGTTATGGGCTGAAGCTTTCTTT	CASSTQGLWAEAFF
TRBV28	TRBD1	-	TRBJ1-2	TGTGCCAGCAGAACGCCGGGACAGGGTGTAGATGGCTACACCTTC	CASRTPGQGVDGYTF
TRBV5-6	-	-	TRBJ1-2	TGTGCCAGCAGCCTCTCAGCTAACTATGGCTACACCTTC	CASSLSANYGYTF
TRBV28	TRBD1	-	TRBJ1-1	TGTGCCAGCAGACCAAACGGACAGGGGCCCACTGAAGCTTTCTTT	CASRPNGQGPTEAFF
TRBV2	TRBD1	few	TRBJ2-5	TGTGCCAGCAGTTCTAGGACAGGCCAAGAGACCCAGTACTTC	CASSSRTGQETQYF
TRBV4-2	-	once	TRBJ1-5	TGTGCCAGCAGCCAAGATAGATTGGATCAGCCCCAGCATTTT	CASSQDRLDQPQHF
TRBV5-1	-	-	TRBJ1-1	TGCGCCAGCAGCTTGGATGGCAGGGGAAATACTGAAGCTTTCTTT	CASSLDGRGNTEAFF
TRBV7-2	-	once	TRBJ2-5	TGTGCCAGCAGCTCACAGGGGAGGTACGAGGAGACCCAGTACTTC	CASSSQGRYEETQYF
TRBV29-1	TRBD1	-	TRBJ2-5	TGCAGCGTTGAAAAGGGGGCGCGCGGGGAGACCCAGTACTTC	CSVEKGARGETQYF
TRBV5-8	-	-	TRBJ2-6	TGTGCTTGCAAGCGGAGGCGGAGCTCTGGGGCCAACGTCCTGACTTTC	CACKRRRSSGANVLTF
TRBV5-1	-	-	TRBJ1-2	TGCGCCAGCAGCTTGGGGGGGCTTTATGGCTACACCTTC	CASSLGGLYGYTF
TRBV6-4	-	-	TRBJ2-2	TGTGCCAGCAGTGGGATTCGGTGGGGCAGAACCAACACCGGGGAGCTGTTTTTT	CASSGIRWGRTNTGELFF
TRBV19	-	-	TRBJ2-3	TGTGCCAGTAGTATAGCGACTTATGGCACAGATACGCAGTATTTT	CASSIATYGTDTQYF
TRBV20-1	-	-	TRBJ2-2	TGCAGTGCTAGAGGGCCCGGGGAGCTGTTTTTT	CSARGPGELFF
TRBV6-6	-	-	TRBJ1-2	TGTGCCAGCAGTTACCGGGGAACAAACGAAGGCTACACCTTC	CASSYRGTNEGYTF
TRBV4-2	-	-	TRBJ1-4	TGTGCCAGCAGCCAAACTCAGCGACAGAAGGAAAAACTGTTTTTT	CASSQTQRQKEKLFF
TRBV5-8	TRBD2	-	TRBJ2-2	TGTGCCAGCAGCTCTAGCGGGAGGACCACCGGGGAGCTGTTTTTT	CASSSSGRTTGELFF
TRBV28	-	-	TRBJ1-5	TGTGCCAGCAGTCTCCCCGGCGGGGCGAGCAATCAGCCCCAGCATTTT	CASSLPGGASNQPQHF
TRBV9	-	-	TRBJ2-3	TGTGCCAGCAGCGTAGGGCGGCGGGCGTACAAGCGAGTCACAGATACGCAGTATTTT	CASSVGRRAYKRVTDTQYF
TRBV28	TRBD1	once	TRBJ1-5	TGTGCCAGCAGTTTCCCGGACAGGGAGGGTCAGCCCCAGCATTTT	CASSFPDREGQPQHF
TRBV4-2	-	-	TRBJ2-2	TGTGCCAGCAGCGAAGGTAGTCTGAGCTTCGCCGGGGAGCTGTTTTTT	CASSEGSLSFAGELFF
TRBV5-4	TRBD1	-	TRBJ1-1	TGTGCCAGCAGCCTCCGGGACAGGGGTTCCACTGAAGCTTTCTTT	CASSLRDRGSTEAFF
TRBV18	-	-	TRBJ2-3	TGTGCCAGCTCACCATTGTCAGTAAGCACAGATACGCAGTATTTT	CASSPLSVSTDTQYF
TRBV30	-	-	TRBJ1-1	TGTGCCTGGAGTGTACATCCAGTGAACACTGAAGCTTTCTTT	CAWSVHPVNTEAFF
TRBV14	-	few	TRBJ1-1	TGTGCCAGCAGCCAAGCAGGGAGGTGGACTGAAGCTTTCTTT	CASSQAGRWTEAFF
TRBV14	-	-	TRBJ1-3	TGTGCCAGCAGCCGGTGGGGCCCTGGAAACACCATATATTTT	CASSRWGPGNTIYF
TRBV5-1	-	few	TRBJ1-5	TGCGCCAGCAGCCCGGACAGTAGCAATCAGCCCCAGCATTTT	CASSPDSSNQPQHF
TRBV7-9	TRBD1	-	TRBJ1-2	TGTGCCAGCAGCTATGGGACAGCTAACTATGGCTACACCTTC	CASSYGTANYGYTF
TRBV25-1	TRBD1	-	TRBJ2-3	TGTGCCAGCATGGAAGGGGGCCGGGATACGCAGTATTTT	CASMEGGRDTQYF
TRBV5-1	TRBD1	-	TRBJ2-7	TGCGCCAGCAGCTATAATACAGGGGGCTTAAACGAGCAGTACTTC	CASSYNTGGLNEQYF
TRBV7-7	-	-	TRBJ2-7	TGTGCTAGCAGCCAAGACAGTGGCGAGCAGTACTTC	CASSQDSGEQYF
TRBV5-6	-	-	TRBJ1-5	TGTGCCAGCAGCTTTTCAAATAATCAGCCCCAGCATTTT	CASSFSNNQPQHF
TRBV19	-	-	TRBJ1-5	TGTGCCAGTAGTATGGGGGCAGGGTGGAATCAGCCCCAGCATTTT	CASSMGAGWNQPQHF
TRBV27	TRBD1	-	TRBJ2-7	TGTGCCAGTAAGACCTCGGGACAGGGCTTGTACGAGCAGTACTTC	CASKTSGQGLYEQYF
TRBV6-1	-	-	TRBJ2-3	TGTGCCAGCAGTGAAGACAGGGTCCGGGATACGCAGTATTTT	CASSEDRVRDTQYF
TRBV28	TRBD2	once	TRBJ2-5	TGTGCCAGCAGTTCCCCCGGGGCGGGAGGCGGGGAGACCCAGTACTTC	CASSSPGAGGGETQYF
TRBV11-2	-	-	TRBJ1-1	TGTGCCAGCAGCTTAAACGGAGTTCGGACATTGAACACTGAAGCTTTCTTT	CASSLNGVRTLNTEAFF
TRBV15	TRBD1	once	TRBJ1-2	TGTGCCACCAGCAGAGAGTCGACAGGGAAGTTCGGCTACACCTTC	CATSRESTGKFGYTF
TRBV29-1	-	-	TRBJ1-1	TGCAGCGTTAGAGCAGGGGCGAACACTGAAGCTTTCTTT	CSVRAGANTEAFF